One and the same sample provided the 21 T cell receptor beta chains below, sequenced in a study of cytomegalovirus exposure and HLA in healthy donors. It was with 60 Vbeta and 13 Jbeta primers that the PCR ran. Some clones are missing from TCRdb's copy, which holds only in-frame ones; the method was immunoSEQ multiplex PCR. In the table there are some 110,000 clones, roughly four fifths of which are singletons. The sequenced material came from PBMCs. The receptors derive from a woman in her 50s in good health and CMV-seropositive.

The chain uses TRBV5-1 and TRBJ2-7, with TRBD2 matching over 9 bases. The length of the CDR3 is 16 residues. Trimming removed 4 bases from V and 5 bases from J; junction bases left unmatched: 13. Germline V CDR1 and CDR2: SGHRS, YFSETQ. DNA of the CDR3: TGCGCCAGCAGCGGTCAGCTAGCGGGGAGGTTTGACGAGCAGTACTTC. The encoded protein is CASSGQLAGRFDEQYF.

This clone showed up just a few times. The chain joins TRBV4-2 to TRBJ2-4; D not certain. The CDR3 runs to 18 residues. Trimming removed 0 bases at V and 0 bases at J, with 15 bases between. Germline V CDR1 and CDR2: LGHNA, YNFKEQ. This CDR3 is CASSQDPPVRLAKNIQYF. CDR3 nucleotide sequence: TGTGCCAGCAGCCAAGATCCCCCAGTGAGGTTAGCCAAAAACATTCAGTACTTC.

V usage is TRBV21-1 and J usage is TRBJ2-2; the table's D gene call, TRBD2, was not cross checked with the DNA. TRBV21-1 is a documented pseudogene. CDR3 length: 16 amino acids. The CDR3 here is CASSTRLALGTGELFF. CDR3 DNA: TGTGCCAGCAGCACAAGGCTAGCGCTGGGGACCGGGGAGCTGTTTTTT.

The CDR3 DNA reads TGTGCCAGCAGCCAGGTACAGGGGGCCGGCTACACCTTC. Amino acids: CASSQVQGAGYTF. This chain connects TRBV14 to TRBJ1-2, with TRBD1 matching 9 bases. Germline trimming cut 3 bases from V and 8 bases from J; bases unmatched to any gene: 4. CDR3 length: 13 residues. Germline loops: CDR1 SGHDN, CDR2 FVKESK.

This clone was detected a few times. The gene calls are TRBV19 and TRBJ2-3, with TRBD2 identical over 12 bases. Per the germline V gene, CDR1 is LNHDA and CDR2 is SQIVND (reference sequence). This CDR3 region has 16 residues. The V and J ends lost 4 bases and 6 bases, in that order; junction bases with no gene match: 8. The chain's CDR3 is CASSKPGLAGSDTQYF. Written as DNA, the CDR3 is TGTGCCAGTAGTAAACCGGGACTAGCGGGTTCGGATACGCAGTATTTT.

This clone was seen only once. The V and J genes are TRBV5-1 and TRBJ1-1, with a possible D match to TRBD1 (5 bases). The V gene's germline CDR1 is SGHRS and CDR2 YFSETQ. Trimming removed 4 bases at V and 4 bases at J, with 20 bases between. The CDR3 loop spans 16 amino acids. CDR3 nucleotide sequence: TGCGCCAGCAGCCCCGAGGGGCCCGGGGGAGGCACTGAAGCTTTCTTT. Residues: CASSPEGPGGGTEAFF.

The chain is built from TRBV4-2 and TRBJ1-1, with D possibly being TRBD1 (6 bases). The V end lost 4 bases, the J end lost 2 bases, and 17 bases lay between the germline ends. The CDR3 loop spans 16 amino acids. From germline, CDR1 is LGHNA and CDR2 YNFKEQ. CDR3 protein: CASSPLEGTLNTEAFF. The CDR3 DNA reads TGTGCCAGCAGCCCTCTTGAAGGGACACTCAACACTGAAGCTTTCTTT.

In its sample, this clone was seen once. Written as DNA, the CDR3 is TGCGCCAGCAGTCAAGGACTAGAGCAGTTCTTC. This gives the protein CASSQGLEQFF. The chain recombines TRBV23-1 with TRBJ2-1, with D maybe TRBD2 (6 bases). TRBV23-1 is an ORF, and what it does is uncertain. V dropped 2 bases and J dropped 10 bases, with 6 bases sitting between them. The CDR3 covers 11 residues.

The chain carries TRBV5-6 and TRBJ1-1, with a tentative D call TRBD1 (5 bases). This CDR3 spans 14 amino acids. Trimming removed 6 bases at V and 1 base at J, with 13 bases between. Germline assignment: CDR1 SGHDT and CDR2 YYEEEE. The CDR3 DNA follows: TGTGCCAGCACCCCCCGGGGGAGGAACACTGAAGCTTTCTTT. Its protein is CASTPRGRNTEAFF.

This chain joins TRBV30 and TRBJ1-2; weak D call: TRBD1 (6 bases). With 4 bases removed from V and 5 bases from J, the gap between germline ends came to 23 bases. CDR3 length: 16 amino acids. CDR1 is GTSNPN and CDR2 is SVGIG in the germline V gene (reference sequence). DNA of the CDR3: TGTGCCTGGATTCCGGCCCTGACAGGTTCGGGGTATGGCTACACCTTC. Translated: CAWIPALTGSGYGYTF.

The rearrangement joins TRBV28 to TRBJ2-5; the match to TRBD2 covers 12 bases. CDR1 and CDR2 (germline): MDHEN, SYDVKM. V gave up 4 bases and J gave up 5 bases; unmatched junction bases: 8. The CDR3 spans 16 residues. The CDR3 bases are TGTGCCAGCAGTTCAACTAGCGGGGGGCGACGGGAGACCCAGTACTTC. Its translation: CASSSTSGGRRETQYF.

This rearrangement joins TRBV27 to TRBJ1-2; D possibly corresponds to TRBD1 (6 bases). The CDR3 extends over 17 amino acids. Germline lookup yields CDR1 MNHEY and CDR2 SMNVEV (reference sequence). Trimming took off 6 bases at V and 1 base at J, with 21 bases between the two ends. In DNA, the CDR3 is TGTGCCAGCAGCCCCCCGGGAGGGGGGGCGGGTAACTATGGCTACACCTTC. Protein: CASSPPGGGAGNYGYTF.

This clone was counted only a few times. The chain is built from TRBV5-1 and TRBJ1-3; no reliable D call. Trimming left V 1 base short and J 4 bases short, with 3 bases between. This CDR3 is built from 12 residues. The germline V gene has CDR1 SGHRS and CDR2 YFSETQ. DNA for the CDR3: TGCGCCAGCAGCTTGCTGGGAAACACCATATATTTT. Protein: CASSLLGNTIYF.

This chain links TRBV5-1 with TRBJ1-2; perhaps TRBD1 as D (6 bases). Trimming stripped 4 bases from V and 0 bases from J, with 10 bases between. Looked up from germline, CDR1 is SGHRS and CDR2 is YFSETQ. The CDR3 contains 14 residues. The CDR3 reads CASSGQPANYGYTF. The CDR3, as DNA: TGCGCCAGCAGCGGACAGCCTGCTAACTATGGCTACACCTTC. The full variable domain, completed using reference TRBV5-1 and TRBJ1-2, is KAGVTQTPRYLIKTRGQQVTLSCSPISGHRSVSWYQQTPGQGLQFLFEYFSETQRNKGNFPGRFSGRQFSNSRSEMNVSTLELGDSALYLCASSGQPANYGYTFGSGTRLTVV.

This chain joins TRBV5-5 and TRBJ2-7; TRBD1 matches at 8 bases. CDR3 length: 13 residues. Germline CDR1 SGHKS, CDR2 YYEKEE (reference sequence). With V trimmed by 3 bases and J by 11 bases, 10 bases remained unmatched. CDR3 in amino acids: CASSSFTGQGKYF. Here the CDR3 DNA reads TGTGCCAGCAGCTCATTCACAGGACAGGGAAAGTACTTC.

The chain has TRBV7-3 and TRBJ2-3, with D perhaps TRBD1 (6 bases). Trimming took 0 bases from V and 0 from J, leaving 16 bases between them. CDR3 length equals 18 residues. Germline CDR1 and CDR2: SGHTA and FQGTGA. DNA of the CDR3: TGTGCCAGCAGCTTAACGTGGAGACAGGACTCTAGCACAGATACGCAGTATTTT. It encodes CASSLTWRQDSSTDTQYF.

The rearrangement links TRBV19 to TRBJ1-5; 7 positions agree with TRBD1. The CDR3 totals 14 residues. V dropped 6 bases and J dropped 7; count of bases not matched to a gene: 9. Germline values: CDR1 LNHDA, CDR2 SQIVND (reference sequence). CDR3 residues: CASRGRQGGQPQHF. For the CDR3, the DNA is TGTGCCAGTAGGGGTCGACAGGGTGGCCAGCCCCAGCATTTT.

The chain carries TRBV28 and TRBJ1-5, with 7 nucleotides matching TRBD1. CDR1 is MDHEN and CDR2 is SYDVKM in the germline V gene. The CDR3 consists of 16 residues. The junction had 7 bases not matched to a gene; V was cut back by 5 bases and J by 0 bases. The CDR3 DNA is TGTGCCAGCAGTCGCATACAGGGGAATAGCAATCAGCCCCAGCATTTT. The encoded protein is CASSRIQGNSNQPQHF. Filled out from reference TRBV28 and TRBJ1-5, the complete variable domain reads DVKVTQSSRYLVKRTGEKVFLECVQDMDHENMFWYRQDPGLGLRLIYFSYDVKMKEKGDIPEGYSVSREKKERFSLILESASTNQTSMYLCASSRIQGNSNQPQHFGDGTRLSIL.

The chain is built from TRBV10-3 and TRBJ2-7, with 11 bases matching TRBD1. The CDR3 consists of 17 residues. CDR1 and CDR2 (germline): ENHRY, SYGVKD. The V gene end was trimmed by 3 bases and the J gene end by 4 bases; junction bases not matched to a gene: 11. CDR3 in DNA: TGTGCCATCAGTGATGCAGGGGGGACAGGGGGGATTTACGAGCAGTACTTC. Translating it yields CAISDAGGTGGIYEQYF.

The table lists this clone with a few counts. V and J are TRBV19 and TRBJ1-1; tentative D call: TRBD1 (6 bases). The CDR3 sequence is 19 residues long. Germline CDR1 reads LNHDA; CDR2 reads SQIVND (reference sequence). The V gene lost 8 bases and the J gene lost 0 bases, with 28 bases spanning the gap. The CDR3 loop is CASHNWGSGAPLMNTEAFF. DNA of the CDR3: TGTGCCAGTCACAACTGGGGATCAGGGGCCCCCCTCATGAACACTGAAGCTTTCTTT.

The chain uses TRBV11-1 and TRBJ2-1, with D tentatively TRBD2 (5 bases). Trimming pared 6 bases from V and 5 bases from J, leaving 17 bases between. The CDR3 consists of 15 residues. Germline V gene data show CDR1 as SGHAT and CDR2 as FQDESV (reference sequence). This CDR3 is CASSQLDYLHNEQFF. CDR3 nucleotides: TGTGCCAGCAGTCAACTCGACTACCTACACAATGAGCAGTTCTTC. The complete variable domain, with remaining parts taken from reference TRBV11-1 and TRBJ2-1, reads EAEVAQSPRYKITEKSQAVAFWCDPISGHATLYWYRQILGQGPELLVQFQDESVVDDSQLPKDRFSAERLKGVDSTLKIQPAELGDSAMYLCASSQLDYLHNEQFFGPGTRLTVL.